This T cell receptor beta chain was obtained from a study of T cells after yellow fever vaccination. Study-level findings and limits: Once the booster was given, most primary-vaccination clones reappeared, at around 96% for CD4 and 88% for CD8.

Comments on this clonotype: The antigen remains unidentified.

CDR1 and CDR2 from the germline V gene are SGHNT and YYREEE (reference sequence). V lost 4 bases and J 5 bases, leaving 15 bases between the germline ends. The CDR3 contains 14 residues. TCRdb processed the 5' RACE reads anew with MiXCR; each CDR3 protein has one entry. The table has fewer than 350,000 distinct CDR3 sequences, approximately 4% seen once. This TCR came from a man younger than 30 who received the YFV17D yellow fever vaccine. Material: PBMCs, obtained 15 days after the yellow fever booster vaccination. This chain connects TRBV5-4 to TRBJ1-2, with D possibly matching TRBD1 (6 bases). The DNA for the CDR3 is TGTGCCAGCAGCCCGACAGGTGGTCGGTATGGCTACACCTTC. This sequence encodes CASSPTGGRYGYTF.